This TCR beta chain was observed in a study of kidney transplant recipient with SARS-CoV-2 infection. TCRdb re-called the reads through MiXCR, storing one row per CDR3 protein. The profile shows about 240,000 distinct CDR3 sequences, less than 35% of them singletons. This clonotype was detected many times. Germline CDR1 and CDR2: SGDLS and YYNGEE. This CDR3 region has 12 residues. V lost 0 bases to trimming and J lost 4 bases, with 5 bases between them. This rearrangement joins TRBV9 to TRBJ2-7; D perhaps matches TRBD1 (5 bases). This TCR derives from a male patient between 25 and 40 years old who had COVID-19 and was a kidney transplant recipient. Some of these T cells may belong to the graft donor. Sequencing used a blood sample, obtained at baseline and on roughly day 120 from a kidney transplant recipient. The CDR3 region is CASSVEGYEQYF. The CDR3 DNA reads as TGTGCCAGCAGCGTAGAGGGGTACGAGCAGTACTTC.